Sequencing of this T cell receptor beta chain was carried out in a study of CD8 T cells in Susac syndrome. Reverse transcription of roughly 0.5 to 1 ug RNA was performed with random hexamers. TCRdb fed the immunoSEQ multiplex PCR reads into MiXCR, producing one record per CDR3 protein. Of about 160,000 distinct CDR3 sequences listed, 90% to 95% are singletons. The CDR3 covers 14 residues. Trimming stripped 2 bases from V and 3 bases from J, with 7 bases between. Germline V gene sequence: CDR1 SGHTA, CDR2 FQGNSA. Sequencing was performed on CD4+ T cells from PBMCs. This sequence joins TRBV7-2 and TRBJ1-4; D gene uncertain. The sequence derives from a human donor in good health. The CDR3 loop reads CASSLHEANEKLFF. CDR3 DNA sequence: TGTGCCAGCAGCTTACACGAGGCTAATGAAAAACTGTTTTTT.